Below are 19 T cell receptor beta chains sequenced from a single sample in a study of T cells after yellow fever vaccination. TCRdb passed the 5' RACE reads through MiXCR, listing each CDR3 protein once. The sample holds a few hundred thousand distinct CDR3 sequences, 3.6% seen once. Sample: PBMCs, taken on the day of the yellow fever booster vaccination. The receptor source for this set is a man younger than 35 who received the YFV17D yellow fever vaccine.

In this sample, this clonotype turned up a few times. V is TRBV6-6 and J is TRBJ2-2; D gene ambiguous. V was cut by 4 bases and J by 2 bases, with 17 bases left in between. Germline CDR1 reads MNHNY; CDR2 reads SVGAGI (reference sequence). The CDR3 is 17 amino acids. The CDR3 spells CASSFRTTNLNTGELFF. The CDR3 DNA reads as TGTGCCAGCAGTTTCCGAACTACGAACCTTAACACCGGGGAGCTGTTTTTT.

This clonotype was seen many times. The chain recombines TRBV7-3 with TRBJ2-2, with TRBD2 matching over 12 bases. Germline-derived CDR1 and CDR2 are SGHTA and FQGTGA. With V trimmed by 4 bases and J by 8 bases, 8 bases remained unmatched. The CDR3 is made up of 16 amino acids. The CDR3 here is CASSSRTSGAGGELFF. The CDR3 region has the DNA TGTGCCAGCAGCTCCCGGACTAGCGGGGCAGGAGGGGAGCTGTTTTTT.

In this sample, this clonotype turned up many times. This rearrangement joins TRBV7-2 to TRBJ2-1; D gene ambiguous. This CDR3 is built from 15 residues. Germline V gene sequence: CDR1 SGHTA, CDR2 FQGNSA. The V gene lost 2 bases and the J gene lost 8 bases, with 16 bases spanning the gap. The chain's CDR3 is CASSLPTSPVDEQFF. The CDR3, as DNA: TGTGCCAGCAGCTTACCCACATCACCGGTCGATGAGCAGTTCTTC.

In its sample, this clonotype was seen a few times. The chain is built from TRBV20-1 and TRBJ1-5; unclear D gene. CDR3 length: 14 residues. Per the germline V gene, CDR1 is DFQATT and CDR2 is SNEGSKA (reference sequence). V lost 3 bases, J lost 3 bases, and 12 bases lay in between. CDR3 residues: CSARLARYNQPQHF. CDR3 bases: TGCAGTGCTAGGCTTGCCCGGTACAATCAGCCCCAGCATTTT.

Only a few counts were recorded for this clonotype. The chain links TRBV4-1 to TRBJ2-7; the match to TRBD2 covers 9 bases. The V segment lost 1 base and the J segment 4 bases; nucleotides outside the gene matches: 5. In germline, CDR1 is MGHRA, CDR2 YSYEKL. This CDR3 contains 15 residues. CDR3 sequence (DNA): TGCGCCAGCAGCCAAGGAGCTAGCGGGGCATACGAGCAGTACTTC. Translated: CASSQGASGAYEQYF.

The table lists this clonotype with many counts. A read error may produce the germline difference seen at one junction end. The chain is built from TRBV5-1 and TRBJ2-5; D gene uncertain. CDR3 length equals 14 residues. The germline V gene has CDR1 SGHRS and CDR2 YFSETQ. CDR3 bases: TGCGCCAGCAGATTGGGGATCAGTCAAGAGACCCAGTACTTC. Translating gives CASRLGISQETQYF.

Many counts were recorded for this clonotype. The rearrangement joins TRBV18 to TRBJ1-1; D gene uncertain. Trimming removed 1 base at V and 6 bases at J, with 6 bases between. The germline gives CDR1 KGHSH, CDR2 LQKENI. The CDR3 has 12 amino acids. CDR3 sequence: CASSPRGPEAFF. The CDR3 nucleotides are TGTGCCAGCTCACCACGAGGGCCTGAAGCTTTCTTT.

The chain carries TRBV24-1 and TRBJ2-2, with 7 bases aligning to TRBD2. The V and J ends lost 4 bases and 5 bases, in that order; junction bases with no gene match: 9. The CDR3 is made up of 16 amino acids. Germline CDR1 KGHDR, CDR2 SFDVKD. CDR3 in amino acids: CATSDRDPGGTGELFF. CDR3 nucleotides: TGTGCCACCAGTGACAGGGACCCGGGGGGAACCGGGGAGCTGTTTTTT.

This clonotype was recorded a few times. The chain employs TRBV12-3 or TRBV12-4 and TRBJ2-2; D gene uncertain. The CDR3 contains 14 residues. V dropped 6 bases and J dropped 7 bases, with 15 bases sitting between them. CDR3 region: CASSSGRLLGELFF. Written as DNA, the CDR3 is TGTGCCAGCAGCTCAGGACGGCTTCTCGGGGAGCTGTTTTTT.

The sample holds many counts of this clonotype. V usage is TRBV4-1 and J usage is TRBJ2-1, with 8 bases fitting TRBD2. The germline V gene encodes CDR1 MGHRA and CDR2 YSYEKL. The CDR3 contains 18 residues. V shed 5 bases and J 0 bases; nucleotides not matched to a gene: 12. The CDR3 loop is CASSSRSGASNSYNEQFF. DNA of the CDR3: TGCGCCAGCAGCTCCCGTAGCGGGGCCTCAAACTCCTACAATGAGCAGTTCTTC.

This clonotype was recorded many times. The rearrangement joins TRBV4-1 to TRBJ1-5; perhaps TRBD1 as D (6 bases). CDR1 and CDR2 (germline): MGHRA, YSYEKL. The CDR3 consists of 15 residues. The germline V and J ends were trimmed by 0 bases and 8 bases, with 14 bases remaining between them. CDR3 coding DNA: TGCGCCAGCAGCCAAGAGGCCGCAGGGGATAAGCCCCAGCATTTT. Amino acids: CASSQEAAGDKPQHF.

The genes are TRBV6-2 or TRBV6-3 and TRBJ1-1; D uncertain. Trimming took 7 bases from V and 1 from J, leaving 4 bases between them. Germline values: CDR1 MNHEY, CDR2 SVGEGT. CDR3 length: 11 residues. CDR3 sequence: CASMTNTEAFF. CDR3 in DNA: TGTGCCAGCATGACGAACACTGAAGCTTTCTTT.

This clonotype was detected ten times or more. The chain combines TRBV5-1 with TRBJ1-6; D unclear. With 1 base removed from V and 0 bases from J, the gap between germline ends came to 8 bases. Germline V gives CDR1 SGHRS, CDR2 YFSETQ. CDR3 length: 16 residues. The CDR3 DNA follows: TGCGCCAGCAGCTTGTTTCGGAGCTCCTATAATTCACCCCTCCACTTT. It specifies CASSLFRSSYNSPLHF.

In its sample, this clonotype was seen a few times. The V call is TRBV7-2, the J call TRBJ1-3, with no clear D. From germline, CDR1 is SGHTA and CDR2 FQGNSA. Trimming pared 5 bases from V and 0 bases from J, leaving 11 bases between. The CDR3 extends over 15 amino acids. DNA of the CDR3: TGTGCCAGCAGCCTACAGAAAATCTCTGGAAACACCATATATTTT. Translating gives CASSLQKISGNTIYF.

The CDR3 region is CASTGYTGELFF. The CDR3, as DNA: TGTGCCAGTACAGGTTACACCGGGGAGCTGTTTTTT. The chain joins TRBV2 to TRBJ2-2; D is possibly TRBD1 (5 bases). This CDR3 is built from 12 residues. CDR1 is SNHLY, CDR2 FYNNEI, per germline. V lost 9 bases to trimming and J lost 3 bases, with 8 bases between them. The full variable domain, completed using reference TRBV2 and TRBJ2-2, is EPEVTQTPSHQVTQMGQEVILRCVPISNHLYFYWYRQILGQKVEFLVSFYNNEISEKSEIFDDQFSVERPDGSNFTLKIRSTKLEDSAMYFCASTGYTGELFFGEGSRLTVL.

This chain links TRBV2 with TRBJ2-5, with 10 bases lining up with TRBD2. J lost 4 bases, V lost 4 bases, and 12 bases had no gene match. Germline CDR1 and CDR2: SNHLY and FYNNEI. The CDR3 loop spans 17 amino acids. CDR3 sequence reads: CASSVGAGGQGVETQYF. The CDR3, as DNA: TGTGCCAGCAGTGTCGGAGCGGGGGGGCAAGGCGTAGAGACCCAGTACTTC.

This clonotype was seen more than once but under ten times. This chain's CDR3 is CASSPGTGAYQPQHF. CDR3 bases: TGTGCCAGCTCCCCCGGGACAGGGGCGTATCAGCCCCAGCATTTT. The chain is built from TRBV18 and TRBJ1-5; 10 bases are a match to TRBD1. CDR3 length: 15 residues. CDR1 KGHSH and CDR2 LQKENI come from the germline V gene. The trim removed 6 bases at V and 5 bases at J, leaving 7 bases unmatched.

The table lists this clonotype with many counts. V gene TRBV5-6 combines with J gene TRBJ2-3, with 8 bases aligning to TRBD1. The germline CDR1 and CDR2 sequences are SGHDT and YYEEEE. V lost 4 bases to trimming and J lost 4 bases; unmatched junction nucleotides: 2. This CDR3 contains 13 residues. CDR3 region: CASSNRGSDTQYF. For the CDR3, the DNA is TGTGCCAGCAGCAACAGGGGGTCAGATACGCAGTATTTT.

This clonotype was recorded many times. DNA for the CDR3: TGTGCCACCAGTGGCTCGGAGGAGGGGGCGAACATTGGCAATGAGCAGTTCTTC. Its protein is CATSGSEEGANIGNEQFF. The rearrangement uses TRBV24-1 and TRBJ2-1; the D gene is possibly TRBD1 (7 bases). Per the germline V gene, CDR1 is KGHDR and CDR2 is SFDVKD. V dropped 5 bases and J dropped 6 bases, with 25 bases sitting between them. The CDR3 sequence is 18 residues long.